This T cell receptor (beta chain) is drawn from a study of blood T cell repertoires in COVID-19. Study in general: Samples representing acute and convalescent COVID-19 were sourced from the United States, Italy and Spain. Sample material is recorded as cDNA or gDNA derived from T cells, B-cell-depleted T cells, or PBMCs.

Under the authors' procedure: Estimated nucleated cell counts came from reference gene primer amplification. Data came from immunoSEQ multiplex PCR; TCRdb stores just in-frame clones and leaves some out. V and J calls and clone size are as listed in that table; D and trimming were resolved from the DNA. This table holds about 310,000 clones, around 87% found once. Germline V lookup: CDR1 SNHLY, CDR2 FYNNEI. The CDR3 has 15 residues. V trimming: 0 bases; J trimming: 8 bases; junction bases outside the gene matches: 4. The V and J genes are TRBV2 and TRBJ1-2; the match to TRBD1 covers 12 bases. Material: peripheral blood. This TCR was recovered from a man in his fifties or sixties with active or convalescent COVID-19. In DNA form, the CDR3 reads TGTGCCAGCAGTGAAGCGGGACAGGGGGCCGAGGGCTACACCTTC. This codes for CASSEAGQGAEGYTF.